This T cell receptor (beta chain) was profiled in a study of T-cell reconstitution after alpha-beta-depleted transplantation in children. Unique molecular identifiers were built into the TCRbeta library. TCRdb re-called the PCR reads through MiXCR, storing one row per CDR3 protein. The sample consists of 150,000 to 200,000 distinct CDR3 sequences, over 8.5% of them appearing once. General study points: A year post-transplant, T-cell counts and diversity derived mostly from newly produced T cells.

There are many counts of this clonotype. No antigen is known for it. CDR1 is MGHDK, CDR2 SYGVNS, per germline. V was trimmed by 0 bases and J by 8 bases, leaving 17 bases between them. The CDR3 covers 17 residues. The source material was PBMCs, sampled before TCRalphabeta/CD19-depleted stem cell transplant. The chain joins TRBV25-1 to TRBJ1-6; tentative D call: TRBD1 (5 bases). This clonotype was sampled from a boy younger than 10 with acute myeloid leukemia, due to receive a stem cell transplant. CDR3 coding DNA: TGTGCCAGCAGTGAATATTTACGAGTGGGGGGAGATTCACCCCTCCACTTT. It specifies CASSEYLRVGGDSPLHF.